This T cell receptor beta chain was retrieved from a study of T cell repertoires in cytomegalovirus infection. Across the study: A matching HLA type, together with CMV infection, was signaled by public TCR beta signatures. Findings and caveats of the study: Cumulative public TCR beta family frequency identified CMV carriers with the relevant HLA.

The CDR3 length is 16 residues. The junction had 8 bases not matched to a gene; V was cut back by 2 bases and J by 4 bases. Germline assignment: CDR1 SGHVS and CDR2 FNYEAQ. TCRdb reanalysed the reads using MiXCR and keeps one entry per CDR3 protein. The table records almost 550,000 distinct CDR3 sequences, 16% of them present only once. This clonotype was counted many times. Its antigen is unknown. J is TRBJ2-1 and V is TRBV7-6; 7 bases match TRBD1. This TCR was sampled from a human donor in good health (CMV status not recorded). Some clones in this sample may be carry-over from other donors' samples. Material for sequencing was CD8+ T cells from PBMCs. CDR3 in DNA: TGTGCCAGCAGCTTAAAAGCAGGGGGAGCATACAATGAGCAGTTCTTC. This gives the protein CASSLKAGGAYNEQFF.